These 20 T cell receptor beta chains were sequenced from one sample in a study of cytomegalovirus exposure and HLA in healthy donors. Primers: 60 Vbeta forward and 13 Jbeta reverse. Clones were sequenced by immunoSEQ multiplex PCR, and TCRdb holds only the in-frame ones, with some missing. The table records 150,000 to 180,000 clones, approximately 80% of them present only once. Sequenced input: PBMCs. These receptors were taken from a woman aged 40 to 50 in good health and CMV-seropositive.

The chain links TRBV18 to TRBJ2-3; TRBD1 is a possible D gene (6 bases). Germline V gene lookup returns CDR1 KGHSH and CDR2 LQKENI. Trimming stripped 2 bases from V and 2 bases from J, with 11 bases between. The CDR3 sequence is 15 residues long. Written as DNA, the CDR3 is TGTGCCAGCTCACCAGGGGGCCCCCCCACAGATACGCAGTATTTT. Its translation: CASSPGGPPTDTQYF.

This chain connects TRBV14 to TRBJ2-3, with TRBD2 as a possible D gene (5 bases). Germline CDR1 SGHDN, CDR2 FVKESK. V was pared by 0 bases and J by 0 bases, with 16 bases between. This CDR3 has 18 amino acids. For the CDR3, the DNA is TGTGCCAGCAGCCAAGATAAGATAGGCGGGCGCAGCACAGATACGCAGTATTTT. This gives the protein CASSQDKIGGRSTDTQYF.

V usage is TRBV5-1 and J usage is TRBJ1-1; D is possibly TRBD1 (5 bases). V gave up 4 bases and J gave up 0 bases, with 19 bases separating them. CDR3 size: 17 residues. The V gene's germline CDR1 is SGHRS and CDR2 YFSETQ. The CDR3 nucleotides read TGCGCCAGCAGCCCGTCAATAGCAGGGATGATGAACACTGAAGCTTTCTTT. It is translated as CASSPSIAGMMNTEAFF.

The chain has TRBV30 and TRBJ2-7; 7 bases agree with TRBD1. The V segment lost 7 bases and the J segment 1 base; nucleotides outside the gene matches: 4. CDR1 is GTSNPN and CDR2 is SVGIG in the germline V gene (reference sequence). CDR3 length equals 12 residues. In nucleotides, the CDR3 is TGTGCCTACGGGACAGATTCCTACGAGCAGTACTTC. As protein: CAYGTDSYEQYF. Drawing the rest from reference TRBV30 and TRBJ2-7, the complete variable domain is SQTIHQWPATLVQPVGSPLSLECTVEGTSNPNLYWYRQAAGRGLQLLFYSVGIGQISSEVPQNLSASRPQDRQFILSSKKLLLSDSGFYLCAYGTDSYEQYFGPGTRLTVT.

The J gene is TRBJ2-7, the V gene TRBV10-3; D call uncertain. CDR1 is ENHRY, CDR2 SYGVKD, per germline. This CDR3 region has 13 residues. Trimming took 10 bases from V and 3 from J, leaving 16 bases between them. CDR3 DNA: TGTGCCACCCCCCCCTACTTAAACTACGAGCAGTACTTC. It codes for CATPPYLNYEQYF.

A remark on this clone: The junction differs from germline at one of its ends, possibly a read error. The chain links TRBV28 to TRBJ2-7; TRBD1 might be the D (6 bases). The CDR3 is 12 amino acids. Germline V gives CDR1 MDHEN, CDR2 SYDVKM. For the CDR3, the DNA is TGTGCCAGCAGCAGCAACACAGGGAAAGCGGACTTC. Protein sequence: CASSSNTGKADF.

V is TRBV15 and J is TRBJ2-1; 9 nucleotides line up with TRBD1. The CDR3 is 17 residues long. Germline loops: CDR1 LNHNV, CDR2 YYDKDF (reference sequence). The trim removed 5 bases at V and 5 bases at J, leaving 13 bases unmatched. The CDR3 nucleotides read TGTGCCACCAGCGGTAAAAAACAGGGGGCGCAGAACAATGAGCAGTTCTTC. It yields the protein CATSGKKQGAQNNEQFF.

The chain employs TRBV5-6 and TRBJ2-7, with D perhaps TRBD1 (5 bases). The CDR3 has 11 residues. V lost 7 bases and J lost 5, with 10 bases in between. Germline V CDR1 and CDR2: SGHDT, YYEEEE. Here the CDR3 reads CASALGHEQYF. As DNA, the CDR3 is TGTGCCAGCGCCCTGGGGCACGAGCAGTACTTC.

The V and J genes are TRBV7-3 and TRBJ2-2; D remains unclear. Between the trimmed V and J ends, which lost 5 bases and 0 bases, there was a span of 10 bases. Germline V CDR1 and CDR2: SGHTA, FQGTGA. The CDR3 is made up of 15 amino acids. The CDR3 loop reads CASSPTTPNTGELFF. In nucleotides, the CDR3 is TGTGCCAGCAGCCCAACAACCCCGAACACCGGGGAGCTGTTTTTT.

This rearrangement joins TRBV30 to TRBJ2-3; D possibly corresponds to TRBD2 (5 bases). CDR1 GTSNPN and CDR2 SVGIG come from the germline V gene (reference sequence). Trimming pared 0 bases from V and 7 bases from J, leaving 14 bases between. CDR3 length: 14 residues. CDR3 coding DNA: TGTGCCTGGAGTGTTAGTGGGAGTGGAAATACGCAGTATTTT. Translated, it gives CAWSVSGSGNTQYF.

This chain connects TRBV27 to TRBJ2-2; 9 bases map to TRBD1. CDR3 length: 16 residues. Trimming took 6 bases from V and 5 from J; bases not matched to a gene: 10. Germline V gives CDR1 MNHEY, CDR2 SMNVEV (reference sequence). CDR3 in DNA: TGTGCCAGCAGCCTGAGGGACAGGGTCGGGACCGGGGAGCTGTTTTTT. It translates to CASSLRDRVGTGELFF.

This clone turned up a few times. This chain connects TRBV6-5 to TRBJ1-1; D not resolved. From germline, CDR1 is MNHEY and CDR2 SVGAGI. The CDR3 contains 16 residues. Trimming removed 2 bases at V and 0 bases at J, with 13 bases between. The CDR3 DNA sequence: TGTGCCAGCAGTTACCGCGGTGTGGGTCTGAACACTGAAGCTTTCTTT. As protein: CASSYRGVGLNTEAFF.

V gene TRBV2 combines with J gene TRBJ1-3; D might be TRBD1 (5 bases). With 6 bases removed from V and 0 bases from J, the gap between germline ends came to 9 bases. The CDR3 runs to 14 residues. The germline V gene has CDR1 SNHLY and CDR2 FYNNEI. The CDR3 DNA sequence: TGTGCCAGCAGCCGACAGATCTCTGGAAACACCATATATTTT. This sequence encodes CASSRQISGNTIYF.

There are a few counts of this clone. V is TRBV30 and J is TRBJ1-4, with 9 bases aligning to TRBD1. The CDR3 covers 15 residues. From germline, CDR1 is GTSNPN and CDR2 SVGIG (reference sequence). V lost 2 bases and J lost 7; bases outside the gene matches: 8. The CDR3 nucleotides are TGTGCCTGGAGTTTGAAGGGACAGGGCTCTGAAAAACTGTTTTTT. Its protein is CAWSLKGQGSEKLFF.

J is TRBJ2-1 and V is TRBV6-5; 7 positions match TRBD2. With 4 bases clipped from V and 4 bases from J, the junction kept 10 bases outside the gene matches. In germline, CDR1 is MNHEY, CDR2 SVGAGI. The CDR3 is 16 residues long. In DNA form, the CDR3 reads TGTGCCAGCAGTTCCCCATATTCTAGCGGATACAATGAGCAGTTCTTC. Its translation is CASSSPYSSGYNEQFF.

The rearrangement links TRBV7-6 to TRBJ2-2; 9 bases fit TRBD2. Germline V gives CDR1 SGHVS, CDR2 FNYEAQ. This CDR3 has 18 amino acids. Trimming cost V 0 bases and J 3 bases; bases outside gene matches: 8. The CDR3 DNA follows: TGTGCCAGCAGCTTAGCGTCTAGCGGGGTGGGGGACACCGGGGAGCTGTTTTTT. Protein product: CASSLASSGVGDTGELFF.

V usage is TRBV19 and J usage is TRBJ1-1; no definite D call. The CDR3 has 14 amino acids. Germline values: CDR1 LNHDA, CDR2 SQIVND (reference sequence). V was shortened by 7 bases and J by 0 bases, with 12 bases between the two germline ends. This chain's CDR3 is CASTPRKLNTEAFF. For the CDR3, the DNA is TGTGCCAGTACTCCCCGAAAGCTGAACACTGAAGCTTTCTTT. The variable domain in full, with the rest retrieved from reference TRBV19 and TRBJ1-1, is DGGITQSPKYLFRKEGQNVTLSCEQNLNHDAMYWYRQDPGQGLRLIYYSQIVNDFQKGDIAEGYSVSREKKESFPLTVTSAQKNPTAFYLCASTPRKLNTEAFFGQGTRLTVV.

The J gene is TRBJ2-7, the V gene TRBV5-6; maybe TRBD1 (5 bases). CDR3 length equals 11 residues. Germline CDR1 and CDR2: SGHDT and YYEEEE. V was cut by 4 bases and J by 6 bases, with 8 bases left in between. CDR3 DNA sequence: TGTGCCAGCAGCCTTGACAGCGAGCAGTACTTC. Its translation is CASSLDSEQYF. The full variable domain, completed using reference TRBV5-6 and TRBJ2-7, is DAGVTQSPTHLIKTRGQQVTLRCSPKSGHDTVSWYQQALGQGPQFIFQYYEEEERQRGNFPDRFSGHQFPNYSSELNVNALLLGDSALYLCASSLDSEQYFGPGTRLTVT.

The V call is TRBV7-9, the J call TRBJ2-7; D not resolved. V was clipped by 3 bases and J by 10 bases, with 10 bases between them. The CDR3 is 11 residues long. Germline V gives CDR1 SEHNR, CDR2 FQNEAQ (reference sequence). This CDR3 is CASSLSEIQYF. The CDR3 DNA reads TGTGCCAGCAGCTTGTCAGAAATTCAGTACTTC.

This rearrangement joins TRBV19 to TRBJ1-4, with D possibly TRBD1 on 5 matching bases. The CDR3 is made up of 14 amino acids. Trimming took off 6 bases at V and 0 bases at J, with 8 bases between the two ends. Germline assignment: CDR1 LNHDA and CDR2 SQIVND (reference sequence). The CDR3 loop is CASRGLATNEKLFF. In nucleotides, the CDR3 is TGTGCCAGTAGGGGGCTTGCAACTAATGAAAAACTGTTTTTT.